This TCR beta chain comes out of a study of cytomegalovirus exposure and HLA in healthy donors. Across the whole study: Among the approximately 400 donors who were genotyped, approximately 84% fell in the genetic ancestry cluster that is associated with self-reported Caucasian donors.

Turning to this clone: Its antigen is undetermined.

CDR3 length: 12 amino acids. Germline-derived CDR1 and CDR2 are MNHEY and SMNVEV (reference sequence). V dropped 4 bases and J dropped 5 bases, with 9 bases sitting between them. The PCR made use of 60 Vbeta and 13 Jbeta primers. The assay was immunoSEQ multiplex PCR, and TCRdb's table has in-frame clones only and misses some. The sample consists of about 94,000 clones, over 60% of them appearing once. Study outcomes and limitations: The study carried out a later analysis of TCR beta sequences. It associated 15,000 to 20,000 of them with specific HLA alleles at a false discovery rate of 0.05. Across donors, presence/absence analyses took sequencing depth to be roughly uniform. Cytomegalovirus status was reportedly diagnosed by the classifier with high sensitivity and specificity.

Sample: PBMCs. This clonotype originated in a man in his thirties or forties in good health and CMV-seronegative. The chain employs TRBV27 and TRBJ2-7; D unresolved. CDR3 sequence (DNA): TGTGCCAGCAGTTCTTATTCCCACGAGCAGTACTTC. Translating it yields CASSSYSHEQYF.